The T cell receptor beta chain described here comes from a study of cytomegalovirus exposure and HLA in healthy donors. Study background: Unique TCRs from HLA-typed donors, about 85 million of them, were held in an early data release. Overall study findings and caveats: Earlier results showed most TCR beta V segments being productive about 90% or about 30% of the time. TCR beta V- and J-gene trimming, according to a later analysis, was linked to a missense DCLRE1C variant. A later examination showed that TCR association rates differed by HLA locus, with DRB1 most and HLA-C fewest.

The PCR contained 60 Vbeta and 13 Jbeta primers. Sequencing used immunoSEQ multiplex PCR; TCRdb keeps in-frame clones, though not all of them. The sample comprises over 150,000 clones, roughly 78% of which are singletons, and 0.5% to 0.8% rests with the top ten. Worth noting for this clone: Its matching antigen is unknown.

Germline CDR1 is SGHNT and CDR2 is YENEEA. After removal of 4 bases from V and 2 bases from J, the junction contained 9 bases not matched to a gene. CDR3 length: 16 amino acids. The origin of this receptor is a boy aged 10-17 years in good health and CMV-seronegative. Sequenced sample: PBMCs. The rearrangement uses TRBV11-3 and TRBJ2-7, with 9 bases matching TRBD1. The CDR3, as DNA: TGTGCCAGCAGCTCGCGAGCCGGGACAGGGCCCTACGAGCAGTACTTC. Translating gives CASSSRAGTGPYEQYF.